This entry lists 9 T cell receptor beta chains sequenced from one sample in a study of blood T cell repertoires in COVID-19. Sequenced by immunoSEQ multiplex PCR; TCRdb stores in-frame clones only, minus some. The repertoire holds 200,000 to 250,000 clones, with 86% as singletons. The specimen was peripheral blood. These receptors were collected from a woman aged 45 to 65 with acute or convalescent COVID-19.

CDR3 loop: CASSPRPGGSYGYTF. The DNA for the CDR3 is TGTGCCAGCAGTCCAAGACCAGGGGGGAGCTATGGCTACACCTTC. This chain joins TRBV6-5 and TRBJ1-2; 7 bases line up with TRBD1. Germline-derived CDR1 and CDR2 are MNHEY and SVGAGI. V gave up 5 bases and J gave up 4 bases; unmatched junction bases: 10. The CDR3 totals 15 residues.

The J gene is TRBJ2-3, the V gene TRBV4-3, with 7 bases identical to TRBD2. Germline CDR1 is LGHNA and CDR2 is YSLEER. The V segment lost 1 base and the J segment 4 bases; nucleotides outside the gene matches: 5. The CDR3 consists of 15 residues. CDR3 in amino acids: CASSQATSYSDTQYF. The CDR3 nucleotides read TGCGCCAGCAGCCAAGCGACTAGCTATTCAGATACGCAGTATTTT.

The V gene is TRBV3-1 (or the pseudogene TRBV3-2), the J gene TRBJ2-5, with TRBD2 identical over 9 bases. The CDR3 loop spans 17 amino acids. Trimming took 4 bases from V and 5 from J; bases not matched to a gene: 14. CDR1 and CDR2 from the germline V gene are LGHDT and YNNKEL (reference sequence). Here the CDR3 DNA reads TGTGCCAGCAGCCCCTTAGCGGGGGCGCCGCTAAGGGAGACCCAGTACTTC. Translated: CASSPLAGAPLRETQYF.

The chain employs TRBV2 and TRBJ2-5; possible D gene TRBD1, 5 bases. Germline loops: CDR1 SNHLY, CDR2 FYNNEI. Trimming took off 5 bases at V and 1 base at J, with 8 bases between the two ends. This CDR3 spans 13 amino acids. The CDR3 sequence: CASSRDSQETQYF. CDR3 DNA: TGTGCCAGCAGTCGAGACAGCCAAGAGACCCAGTACTTC.

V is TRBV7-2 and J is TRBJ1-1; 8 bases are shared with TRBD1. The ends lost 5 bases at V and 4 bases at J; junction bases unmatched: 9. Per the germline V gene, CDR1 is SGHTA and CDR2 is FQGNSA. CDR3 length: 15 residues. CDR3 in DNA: TGTGCCAGCAGCCCCCAGACAGGGGTCCTCACTGAAGCTTTCTTT. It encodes CASSPQTGVLTEAFF.

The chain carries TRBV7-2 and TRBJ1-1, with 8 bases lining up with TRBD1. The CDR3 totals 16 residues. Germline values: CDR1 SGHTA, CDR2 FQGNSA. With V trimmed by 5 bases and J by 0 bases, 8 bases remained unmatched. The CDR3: CASSAARGLMNTEAFF. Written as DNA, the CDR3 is TGTGCCAGCAGCGCCGCCAGGGGGCTCATGAACACTGAAGCTTTCTTT.

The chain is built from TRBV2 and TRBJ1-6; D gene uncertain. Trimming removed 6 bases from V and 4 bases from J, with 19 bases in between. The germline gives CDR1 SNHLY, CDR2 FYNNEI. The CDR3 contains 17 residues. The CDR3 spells CASSSSRLPDYNSPLHF. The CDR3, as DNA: TGTGCCAGCAGCTCCTCGAGGCTCCCCGATTATAATTCACCCCTCCACTTT.

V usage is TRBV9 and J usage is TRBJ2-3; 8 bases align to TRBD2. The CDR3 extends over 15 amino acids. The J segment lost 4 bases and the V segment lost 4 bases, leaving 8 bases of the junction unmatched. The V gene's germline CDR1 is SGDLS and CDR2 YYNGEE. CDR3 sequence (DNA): TGTGCCAGCAGCTCAGGCGGGGGGCCGCCAGATACGCAGTATTTT. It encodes CASSSGGGPPDTQYF.

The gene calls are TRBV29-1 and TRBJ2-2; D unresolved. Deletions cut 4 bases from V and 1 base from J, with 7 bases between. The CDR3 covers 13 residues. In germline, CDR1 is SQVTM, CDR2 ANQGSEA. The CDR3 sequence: CSVVGQNTGELFF. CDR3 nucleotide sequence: TGCAGCGTTGTGGGCCAGAACACCGGGGAGCTGTTTTTT.